The entry below gives a single T cell receptor (beta chain) sequence along with its context. This sample is drawn from a study of blood T cell repertoires in COVID-19. Whole-study context: Sources were T cells, B-cell-depleted T cells, or PBMCs; the material itself was cDNA or gDNA.

CDR1 and CDR2 from the germline V gene are SGHNT and YYREEE (reference sequence). The V end lost 0 bases, the J end lost 7 bases, and 13 bases lay between the germline ends. This CDR3 is 14 amino acids long. Produced via immunoSEQ multiplex PCR; TCRdb's table is partial and in-frame only. The profile shows 130,000 to 150,000 clones, about 87% of them singletons. This sequence was found in a man in his fifties or sixties who had recovered from COVID-19. The V and J genes are TRBV5-4 and TRBJ1-2; maybe TRBD1 (6 bases). Sequencing used peripheral blood. Here the CDR3 reads CASSLVPGAPGYTF. The CDR3 nucleotides read TGTGCCAGCAGCTTGGTCCCAGGGGCCCCTGGCTACACCTTC.